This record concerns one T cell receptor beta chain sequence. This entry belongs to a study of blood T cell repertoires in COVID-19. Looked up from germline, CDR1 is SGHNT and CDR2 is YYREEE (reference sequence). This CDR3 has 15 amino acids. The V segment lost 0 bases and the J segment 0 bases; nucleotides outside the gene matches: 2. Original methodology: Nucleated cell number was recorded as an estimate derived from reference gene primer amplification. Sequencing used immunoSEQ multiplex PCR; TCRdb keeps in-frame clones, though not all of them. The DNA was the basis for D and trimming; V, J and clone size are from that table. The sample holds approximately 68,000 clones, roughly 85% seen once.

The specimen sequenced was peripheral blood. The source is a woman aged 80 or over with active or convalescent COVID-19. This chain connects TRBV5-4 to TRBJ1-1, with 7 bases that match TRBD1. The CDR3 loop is CASSLGGQMNTEAFF. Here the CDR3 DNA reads TGTGCCAGCAGCTTGGGGGGACAGATGAACACTGAAGCTTTCTTT.